This TCR beta chain was retrieved from a study of blood T cell repertoires in COVID-19. Study context: Specimens from acute and convalescent COVID-19 originated in the United States, Italy and Spain. From T cells, B-cell-depleted T cells, or PBMCs came the material, which was cDNA or gDNA.

Produced via immunoSEQ multiplex PCR; TCRdb's table is partial and in-frame only. The table has over 200,000 clones, roughly 90% seen once. After removal of 7 bases from V and 1 base from J, the junction contained 9 bases not matched to a gene. Germline lookup yields CDR1 MNHNY and CDR2 SVGAGI (reference sequence). This CDR3 comprises 16 residues. The sample taken for sequencing was peripheral blood. This chain uses TRBV6-6 with TRBJ1-1, with TRBD1 matching over 10 bases. The receptor comes from a man in his fifties or sixties with COVID-19, enrolled during active disease. This chain's CDR3 is CASTQRQGAKNTEAFF. The DNA of the CDR3 is TGTGCCAGCACCCAAAGACAGGGGGCGAAGAACACTGAAGCTTTCTTT.